Listed here is a single T cell receptor beta chain. Its antigen is currently unknown. The source of the sample is a study of monozygotic twins with inflammatory bowel disease. Overall study results and limits: The data did not back a single strong IBD-associated clonotype or signal.

This CDR3 has 14 residues. CDR1 is SGHRS, CDR2 YFSETQ, per germline. TCRdb re-called the 5' RACE reads; every CDR3 protein appears as one record, without DNA. Its table records about 330,000 distinct CDR3 sequences. This clonotype was obtained from a human donor with ulcerative colitis or Crohn's disease, or a healthy co-twin of an affected twin (not recorded which). The J gene is TRBJ1-3, the V gene TRBV5-1. The specimen was blood. The CDR3 loop is CASSEGRAGNTIYF.